A single sample is the source of the 25 T cell receptor beta chains below, sequenced in a study of regulatory T cells in long-lasting Graves disease. CDR3 regions were amplified by Arm-PCR using iRepertoire HTBI primers to build TCR beta libraries. MiXCR, run by TCRdb on the multiplex PCR reads, gives a single entry per CDR3 protein. The data contain more than 300,000 distinct CDR3 sequences, 15% of them seen just once; the ten biggest clones take up 22%. Time point described: newly diagnosed GD, antithyroid drugs for less than 3 months. Scientists built the TCR library using RNA that was extracted from PBMCs. The sample consisted of peripheral blood mononuclear cells (PBMCs), taken at new diagnosis, from a patient treated with antithyroid drugs. The source is a female donor with Graves disease.

The sample holds a few counts of this clonotype. The V and J genes are TRBV7-9 and TRBJ1-2; TRBD1 is a possible D gene (5 bases). The CDR3 length is 13 residues. Germline loops: CDR1 SEHNR, CDR2 FQNEAQ (reference sequence). The germline V and J ends were trimmed by 5 bases and 4 bases, with 11 bases remaining between them. The DNA for the CDR3 is TGTGCCAGCAGCCATGACAGTTTCTATGGCTACACCTTC. Translated: CASSHDSFYGYTF.

This clonotype has a handful of counts. V and J are TRBV9 and TRBJ2-1; D is perhaps TRBD1 or TRBD2 (7 bases each). The CDR3 totals 14 residues. Germline CDR1 and CDR2: SGDLS and YYNGEE. V was trimmed by 4 bases and J by 11 bases, leaving 19 bases between them. The CDR3 protein is CASSSQGGRDKQFF. Written as DNA, the CDR3 is TGTGCCAGCAGCTCCCAGGGGGGGAGGGACAAGCAGTTCTTC.

This clonotype was recorded at least ten times. Relative to the germline gene, one junction end is altered; a read error may explain this. The chain carries TRBV2 and TRBJ1-2; the D gene is possibly TRBD1 (6 bases). This CDR3 has 12 amino acids. In germline, CDR1 is SNHLY, CDR2 FYNNEI. In DNA form, the CDR3 reads TGCGCCAGCAGTGCAGGGGACTATGGCTACACCTTC. Translating gives CASSAGDYGYTF.

The DNA for the CDR3 is TGTGCCACCAGCAGGTCCGGGACTAGCGGGGCCAGCTCCTACAATGAGCAGTTCTTC. Amino acid sequence: CATSRSGTSGASSYNEQFF. J is TRBJ2-1 and V is TRBV15; 13 nucleotides line up with TRBD2. Per germline, CDR1 LNHNV and CDR2 YYDKDF (reference sequence). The CDR3 totals 19 residues. V gave up 3 bases and J gave up 0 bases; unmatched junction bases: 8.

The table lists this clonotype with many counts. This rearrangement joins TRBV4-1 to TRBJ1-1; possibly TRBD1 for D (5 bases). The CDR3 extends over 13 amino acids. V was pared by 1 base and J by 7 bases, with 10 bases between. The V gene's germline CDR1 is MGHRA and CDR2 YSYEKL. This chain's CDR3 is CASSQVGEIEAFF. For the CDR3, the DNA is TGCGCCAGCAGCCAAGTAGGGGAGATTGAAGCTTTCTTT.

This clonotype came up many times. The CDR3 DNA follows: TGTGCCAGTAGTATAGGAGGCCAAACCTCGAACACTGAAGCTTTCTTT. Translation: CASSIGGQTSNTEAFF. This chain connects TRBV19 to TRBJ1-1; D call uncertain. V was cut by 1 base and J by 1 base, with 13 bases left in between. The germline V gene encodes CDR1 LNHDA and CDR2 SQIVND (reference sequence). This CDR3 is built from 16 residues.

Many counts were recorded for this clonotype. V usage is TRBV11-2 and J usage is TRBJ2-4; 10 bases map to TRBD2. The CDR3 loop spans 17 amino acids. V gave up 5 bases and J gave up 0 bases; unmatched junction bases: 7. The germline V gene has CDR1 SGHAT and CDR2 FQNNGV. CDR3 residues: CASSPVAGGLAKNIQYF. In nucleotides, the CDR3 is TGTGCCAGCAGCCCGGTAGCGGGAGGACTAGCCAAAAACATTCAGTACTTC.

The table lists this clonotype with many counts. The chain couples TRBV28 to TRBJ1-1, with D maybe TRBD1 (5 bases). V gave up 10 bases and J gave up 0 bases, with 12 bases separating them. This CDR3 region has 13 residues. Germline V gene lookup returns CDR1 MDHEN and CDR2 SYDVKM. The CDR3 loop is CATTGPMNTEAFF. The CDR3 DNA reads TGTGCCACCACAGGCCCCATGAACACTGAAGCTTTCTTT. Drawing the rest from reference TRBV28 and TRBJ1-1, the complete variable domain is DVKVTQSSRYLVKRTGEKVFLECVQDMDHENMFWYRQDPGLGLRLIYFSYDVKMKEKGDIPEGYSVSREKKERFSLILESASTNQTSMYLCATTGPMNTEAFFGQGTRLTVV.

This clonotype was recorded many times. The chain is built from TRBV20-1 and TRBJ2-7; 7 positions match TRBD2. The length of the CDR3 is 16 residues. V was pared by 1 base and J by 3 bases, with 12 bases of the junction left unmatched. CDR1 is DFQATT and CDR2 is SNEGSKA in the germline V gene (reference sequence). The CDR3 region is CSARGRGLVGIYEQYF. The CDR3 DNA follows: TGCAGTGCTAGAGGCCGCGGACTAGTCGGGATCTACGAGCAGTACTTC.

This sequence joins TRBV6-1 and TRBJ1-2; TRBD1 might be the D (5 bases). Between the trimmed V and J ends, which lost 6 bases and 4 bases, there was a span of 15 bases. CDR1 MNHNS and CDR2 SASEGT come from the germline V gene. The CDR3 runs to 14 residues. The CDR3 here is CASRTEFTVYGYTF. CDR3 DNA sequence: TGTGCCAGCAGGACAGAGTTCACCGTCTATGGCTACACCTTC.

This clonotype occurred a few times. The rearrangement joins TRBV24-1 to TRBJ2-3; possibly TRBD2 for D (6 bases). The germline V and J ends were trimmed by 6 bases and 2 bases, with 11 bases remaining between them. CDR1 and CDR2 (germline): KGHDR, SFDVKD. The CDR3 loop spans 14 amino acids. CDR3 nucleotide sequence: TGTGCCACCAGTCGAGAGGGACTCACAGATACGCAGTATTTT. It translates to CATSREGLTDTQYF.

This clonotype was recorded at least ten times. The chain combines TRBV6-9 with TRBJ2-5; TRBD1 might be the D (6 bases). The length of the CDR3 is 15 residues. The ends were cut back, 4 bases at V and 1 base at J, with 13 bases in the middle. CDR1 is MNHGY, CDR2 SVAAGI, per germline. As DNA, the CDR3 is TGTGCCAGCAGTTTTCAAGGGACACCCCAAGAGACCCAGTACTTC. This sequence encodes CASSFQGTPQETQYF.

This clonotype was observed many times. At one end the junction does not follow the germline gene, possibly because of a read error. V and J are TRBV3-1 and TRBJ1-2; D gene uncertain. This CDR3 spans 15 amino acids. The V gene's germline CDR1 is LGHDT and CDR2 YNNKEL (reference sequence). The CDR3 DNA sequence: TGTGCCAGTAGCCAAGTAACGGCCCATAACTATGGCTACACCTTC. It encodes CASSQVTAHNYGYTF. Looking up the rest from reference TRBV3-1 and TRBJ1-2 gives the full variable domain: DTAVSQTPKYLVTQMGNDKSIKCEQNLGHDTMYWYKQDSKKFLKIMFSYNNKELIINETVPNRFSPKSPDKAHLNLHINSLELGDSAVYFCASSQVTAHNYGYTFGSGTRLTVV.

The sample holds many counts of this clonotype. This chain's CDR3 is CATLGGEAFF. The CDR3 nucleotides are TGTGCCACCTTGGGAGGCGAAGCTTTCTTT. The chain uses TRBV24-1 and TRBJ1-1; D is ambiguous. The V end was cut by 9 bases, the J end by 8 bases, with 9 bases between. The CDR3 loop spans 10 amino acids. The germline V gene has CDR1 KGHDR and CDR2 SFDVKD.

This clonotype was found many times. The chain joins TRBV4-1 to TRBJ1-1, with 7 bases that match TRBD1. From germline, CDR1 is MGHRA and CDR2 YSYEKL. The CDR3 is made up of 15 amino acids. After removal of 2 bases from V and 1 base from J, the junction contained 4 bases not matched to a gene. The CDR3: CASSQPRQGNTEAFF. CDR3 in DNA: TGCGCCAGCAGCCAACCCAGACAGGGGAACACTGAAGCTTTCTTT.

The CDR3, as DNA: TGTGCCAGCAGGGAACAGGGGGGACAGGGGGCGATTCAGCCCCAGCATTTT. This gives the protein CASREQGGQGAIQPQHF. The rearrangement links TRBV11-2 to TRBJ1-5; TRBD1 agrees at 12 bases. Trimming at V came to 6 bases and at J to 6 bases, leaving 12 bases not matched to a gene. The CDR3 runs to 17 residues. The germline gives CDR1 SGHAT, CDR2 FQNNGV.

This clonotype was detected many times. The chain couples TRBV5-1 to TRBJ2-3; 7 nucleotides match TRBD2. From germline, CDR1 is SGHRS and CDR2 YFSETQ. Trimming cost V 1 base and J 2 bases; bases outside gene matches: 4. The length of the CDR3 is 15 residues. Written as DNA, the CDR3 is TGCGCCAGCAGCTTGTCTAGCGGCAACACAGATACGCAGTATTTT. It encodes CASSLSSGNTDTQYF.

This clonotype was found many times. The genes are TRBV3-1 and TRBJ1-2; tentatively, D is TRBD1 (6 bases). The ends were cut back, 2 bases at V and 6 bases at J, with 16 bases in the middle. The CDR3 sequence is 15 residues long. CDR1 and CDR2 from the germline V gene are LGHDT and YNNKEL (reference sequence). CDR3 sequence: CASSQLNRAGDGYTF. The CDR3 DNA follows: TGTGCCAGCAGCCAACTCAACAGGGCAGGAGATGGCTACACCTTC.

This clonotype was seen ten or more times. The V and J genes are TRBV24-1 and TRBJ2-3; 9 nucleotides match TRBD2. The CDR3 loop spans 14 amino acids. With 9 bases clipped from V and 2 bases from J, the junction kept 5 bases outside the gene matches. Germline lookup yields CDR1 KGHDR and CDR2 SFDVKD. The CDR3 spells CATQTSGDTDTQYF. Here the CDR3 DNA reads TGTGCCACCCAGACTAGCGGAGACACAGATACGCAGTATTTT.

CDR3 protein: CSVERDTGGDEQFF. As DNA, the CDR3 is TGCAGCGTTGAACGGGACACCGGAGGGGATGAGCAGTTCTTC. V usage is TRBV29-1 and J usage is TRBJ2-1; perhaps D is TRBD1 or TRBD2 (6 bases each). Trimming took off 2 bases at V and 8 bases at J, with 16 bases between the two ends. This CDR3 region has 14 residues. Germline loops: CDR1 SQVTM, CDR2 ANQGSEA.

The rearrangement links TRBV6-2 or TRBV6-3 to TRBJ2-5; possible D gene TRBD2, 6 bases. Germline V gives CDR1 MNHEY, CDR2 SVGEGT. V was clipped by 7 bases and J by 5 bases, with 11 bases between them. This CDR3 is 12 amino acids long. The CDR3 coding sequence is TGTGCCAGCACTAGCGTAAAGGAGACCCAGTACTTC. Amino acids: CASTSVKETQYF.

This clonotype has a count of ten or more. This sequence joins TRBV11-2 and TRBJ1-5; no reliable D call. The CDR3 consists of 13 residues. Trimming removed 3 bases from V and 10 bases from J, with 13 bases in between. Germline CDR1 is SGHAT and CDR2 is FQNNGV. CDR3 coding DNA: TGTGCCAGCAGCTTCAAGTACAGATTTCCCCAGCATTTT. It specifies CASSFKYRFPQHF.

This clonotype came up many times. V and J are TRBV20-1 and TRBJ2-1; D ambiguous. V dropped 3 bases and J dropped 9 bases, with 12 bases sitting between them. Germline loops: CDR1 DFQATT, CDR2 SNEGSKA (reference sequence). There are 12 residues in the CDR3. CDR3 sequence: CSASLQAAEQFF. The CDR3 DNA is TGCAGTGCTAGTTTGCAGGCGGCTGAGCAGTTCTTC.

Only one count was recorded for this clonotype. This may arise from a read error, as a much more abundant clone is one base away. The rearrangement uses TRBV6-2 or TRBV6-3 and TRBJ2-1, with 10 bases fitting TRBD1. V shed 0 bases, J shed 7 bases, and the junction held 12 bases outside the gene matches. The CDR3 covers 18 residues. The germline CDR1 and CDR2 sequences are MNHEY and SVGEGT. CDR3 amino acids: CASSYSYHRDRGPNEQFF. Here the CDR3 DNA reads TGTGCCAGCAGTTACTCTTACCACCGGGACAGGGGACCTAATGAGCAGTTCTTC.

This chain joins TRBV7-3 and TRBJ2-3; either TRBD1 or TRBD2 may fit D (5 bases each). Trimming left V 3 bases short and J 1 base short, with 11 bases between. The CDR3 spans 15 residues. Germline values: CDR1 SGHTA, CDR2 FQGTGA. DNA of the CDR3: TGTGCCAGCAGCTTTACTTCGGGGCGCACAGATACGCAGTATTTT. This gives the protein CASSFTSGRTDTQYF.